These 8 T cell receptor beta chains came from one sample sequenced in a study of blood T cell repertoires in COVID-19. Clones were sequenced by immunoSEQ multiplex PCR, and TCRdb holds only the in-frame ones, with some missing. Of 200,000 to 300,000 clones listed, roughly 90% were seen once; the top ten hold 0.7% to 0.85%. The material sequenced was peripheral blood. Receptors were obtained from a woman aged 25 to 45 with acute or convalescent COVID-19.

The chain employs TRBV19 and TRBJ2-5, with a possible D match to TRBD2 (6 bases). The CDR3 is made up of 12 amino acids. The germline V and J ends were trimmed by 1 base and 7 bases, with 7 bases remaining between them. The germline CDR1 and CDR2 sequences are LNHDA and SQIVND (reference sequence). The CDR3 sequence: CASSIAGVTQYF. As DNA, the CDR3 is TGTGCCAGTAGTATAGCGGGGGTGACCCAGTACTTC. Full variable domain (rest looked up from reference TRBV19 and TRBJ2-5): DGGITQSPKYLFRKEGQNVTLSCEQNLNHDAMYWYRQDPGQGLRLIYYSQIVNDFQKGDIAEGYSVSREKKESFPLTVTSAQKNPTAFYLCASSIAGVTQYFGPGTRLLVL.

The CDR3 DNA sequence: TGCAGCGTTGAGGGCAGCTCCTACAATGAGCAGTTCTTC. It yields the protein CSVEGSSYNEQFF. The chain combines TRBV29-1 with TRBJ2-1, with unresolved D. Germline V gene data show CDR1 as SQVTM and CDR2 as ANQGSEA. The CDR3 has 13 amino acids. V lost 3 bases, J lost 0 bases, and 6 bases lay in between.

V is TRBV18 and J is TRBJ2-1; 7 bases agree with TRBD2. CDR1 is KGHSH and CDR2 is LQKENI in the germline V gene. The CDR3 contains 18 residues. Trimming took 1 base from V and 7 from J; bases not matched to a gene: 16. The CDR3 DNA is TGTGCCAGCTCACCACGTCCTTCCGCGGGAGCTGTACAGAATGAGCAGTTCTTC. It codes for CASSPRPSAGAVQNEQFF.

This sequence joins TRBV16 and TRBJ1-6; 10 bases agree with TRBD1. Germline V gene sequence: CDR1 KGHSY, CDR2 FQNENV. The CDR3 has 16 residues. V shed 2 bases and J 10 bases; nucleotides not matched to a gene: 8. CDR3 amino acids: CASSQSFGTGDSPLHF. DNA of the CDR3: TGTGCCAGCAGCCAAAGCTTCGGGACAGGGGACTCACCCCTCCACTTT.

The V and J genes are TRBV4-3 and TRBJ2-1, with a weak D call TRBD2 (6 bases). Germline V CDR1 and CDR2: LGHNA, YSLEER. The CDR3 has 16 residues. V lost 1 base and J 0 bases, leaving 10 bases between the germline ends. DNA for the CDR3: TGCGCCAGCAGCCAAGCCCCCGGGAGCTCCTACAATGAGCAGTTCTTC. This codes for CASSQAPGSSYNEQFF.

V usage is TRBV29-1 and J usage is TRBJ2-5, with D maybe TRBD2 (6 bases). From germline, CDR1 is SQVTM and CDR2 ANQGSEA. This CDR3 comprises 14 residues. With 0 bases removed from V and 4 bases from J, the gap between germline ends came to 12 bases. The CDR3 spells CSVEDGGIRETQYF. Written as DNA, the CDR3 is TGCAGCGTTGAAGATGGGGGGATCCGAGAGACCCAGTACTTC.

This clone was recorded once. The CDR3 DNA reads as TGCGCCAGCAGCTTGGGGACAGGGATGCGCACGGGTGAGCAGTTCTTC. Translated, it gives CASSLGTGMRTGEQFF. This rearrangement joins TRBV5-1 to TRBJ2-1, with TRBD1 matching over 8 bases. The germline CDR1 and CDR2 sequences are SGHRS and YFSETQ. V was pared by 0 bases and J by 9 bases, with 11 bases of the junction left unmatched. The CDR3 consists of 16 residues.

This chain connects TRBV12-3 or TRBV12-4 to TRBJ1-4; 9 bases are a match to TRBD1. There are 13 residues in the CDR3. Germline trimming cut 2 bases from V and 12 bases from J; bases unmatched to any gene: 4. DNA for the CDR3: TGTGCCAGCAGTTTAACAGGGGGCAGTGAACTGTTTTTT. Encoded protein: CASSLTGGSELFF.